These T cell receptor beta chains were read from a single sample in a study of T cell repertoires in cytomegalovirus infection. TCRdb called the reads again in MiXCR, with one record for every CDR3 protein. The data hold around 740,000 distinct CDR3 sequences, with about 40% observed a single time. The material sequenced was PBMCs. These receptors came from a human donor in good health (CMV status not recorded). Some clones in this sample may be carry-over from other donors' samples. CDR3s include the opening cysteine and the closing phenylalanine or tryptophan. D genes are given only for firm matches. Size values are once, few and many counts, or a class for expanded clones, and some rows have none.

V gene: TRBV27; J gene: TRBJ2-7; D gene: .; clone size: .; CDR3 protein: CASTSWSMGETYEQYF; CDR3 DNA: TGTGCCAGCACCTCCTGGTCAATGGGCGAAACCTACGAGCAGTACTTC
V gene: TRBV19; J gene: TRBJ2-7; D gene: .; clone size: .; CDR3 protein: CASSTTYRDEQYF; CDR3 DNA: TGTGCCAGTAGTACCACCTACAGGGACGAGCAGTACTTC
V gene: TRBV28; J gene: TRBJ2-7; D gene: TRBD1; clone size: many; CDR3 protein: CASSLPTPGQGSYEQYF; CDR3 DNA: TGTGCCAGCAGCCTACCGACGCCGGGACAGGGTTCCTACGAGCAGTACTTC
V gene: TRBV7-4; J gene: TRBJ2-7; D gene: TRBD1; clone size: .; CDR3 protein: CASSLGQGSIETYF; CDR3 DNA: TGTGCCAGCAGCCTCGGACAGGGGTCTATCGAGACGTACTTC
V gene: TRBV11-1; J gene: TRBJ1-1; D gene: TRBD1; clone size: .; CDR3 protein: CASSPKPQGSTEAFF; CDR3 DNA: TGTGCCAGCAGCCCAAAGCCACAGGGGAGTACTGAAGCTTTCTTT
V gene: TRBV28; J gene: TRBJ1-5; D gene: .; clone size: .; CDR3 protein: CASSFIARENQPQHF; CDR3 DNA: TGTGCCAGCAGTTTCATCGCCAGGGAGAATCAGCCCCAGCATTTT
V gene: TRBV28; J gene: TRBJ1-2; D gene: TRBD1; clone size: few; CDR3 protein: CASSLISTETGLEGYTF; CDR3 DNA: TGTGCCAGCAGTTTAATATCTACGGAGACAGGGTTAGAGGGCTACACCTTC
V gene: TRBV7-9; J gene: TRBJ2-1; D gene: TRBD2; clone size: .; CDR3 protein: CAGTSGAFNEQFF; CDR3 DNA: TGTGCCGGCACTAGCGGGGCTTTCAATGAGCAGTTCTTC
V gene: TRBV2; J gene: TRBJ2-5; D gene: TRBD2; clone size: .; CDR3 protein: CAREAKAGETQSF; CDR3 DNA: TGTGCCAGAGAAGCTAAGGCGGGAGAGACCCAGTCCTTC
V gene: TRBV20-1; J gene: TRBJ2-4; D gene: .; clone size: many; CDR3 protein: CSARGVGGGTKNIQYF; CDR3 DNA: TGCAGTGCTAGAGGGGTAGGAGGGGGTACCAAAAACATTCAGTACTTC
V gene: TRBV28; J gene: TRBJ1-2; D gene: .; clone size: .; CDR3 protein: CASISLGGSPQDYGYTF; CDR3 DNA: TGTGCCAGCATTTCCTTGGGGGGCTCCCCGCAGGACTATGGCTACACCTTC
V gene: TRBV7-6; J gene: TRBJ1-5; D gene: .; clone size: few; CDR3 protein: CASSPRAGSNQPQHF; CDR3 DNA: TGTGCCAGCAGCCCTCGGGCAGGGAGCAATCAGCCCCAGCATTTT
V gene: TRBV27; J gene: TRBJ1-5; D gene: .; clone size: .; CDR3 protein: CASSPSGGDSYQPQHF; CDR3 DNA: TGTGCCAGCAGCCCCTCCGGGGGGGATAGCTATCAGCCCCAGCATTTT
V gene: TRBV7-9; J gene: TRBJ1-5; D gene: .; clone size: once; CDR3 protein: CASSYNTNQPLHF; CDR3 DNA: TGTGCCAGCAGCTATAACACGAATCAGCCCCTGCATTTT
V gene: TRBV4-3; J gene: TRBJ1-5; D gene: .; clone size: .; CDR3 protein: CASSQEGGGRLYQPQHF; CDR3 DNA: TGCGCCAGCAGCCAAGAGGGTGGGGGACGTCTCTATCAGCCCCAGCATTTT
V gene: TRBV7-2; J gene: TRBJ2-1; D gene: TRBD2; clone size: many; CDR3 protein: CASSRGVGLAGRDEQFF; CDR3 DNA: TGTGCCAGCAGCCGAGGGGTCGGACTAGCGGGGCGCGATGAGCAGTTCTTC
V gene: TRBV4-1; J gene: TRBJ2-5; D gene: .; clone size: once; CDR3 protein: CASSQVAGQETQYF; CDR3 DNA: TGCGCCAGCAGCCAAGTTGCGGGACAAGAGACCCAGTACTTC
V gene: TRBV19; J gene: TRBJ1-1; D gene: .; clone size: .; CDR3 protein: CASEAPRGENTEAFF; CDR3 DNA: TGTGCCAGTGAGGCCCCGCGGGGCGAGAACACTGAAGCTTTCTTT
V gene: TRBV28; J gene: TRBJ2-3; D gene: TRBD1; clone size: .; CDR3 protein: CASSSTRQGPTDTQYF; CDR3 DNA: TGTGCCAGCAGTTCGACGAGACAGGGTCCCACAGATACGCAGTATTTT
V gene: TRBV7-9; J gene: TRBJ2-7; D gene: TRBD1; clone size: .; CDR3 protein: CASSPTGGVGEQYF; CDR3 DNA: TGTGCCAGCAGCCCGACAGGGGGCGTGGGGGAGCAGTACTTC
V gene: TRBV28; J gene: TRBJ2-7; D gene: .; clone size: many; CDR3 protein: CASSLGHYEQYF; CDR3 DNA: TGTGCCAGCAGCTTGGGTCACTACGAGCAGTACTTC
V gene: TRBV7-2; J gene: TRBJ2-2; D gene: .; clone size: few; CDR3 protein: CASSAERIGNTGELFF; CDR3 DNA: TGTGCCAGCAGCGCCGAGCGTATTGGTAACACCGGGGAGCTGTTTTTT
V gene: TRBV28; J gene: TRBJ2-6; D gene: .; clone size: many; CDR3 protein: CASTATQGRGGANVLTF; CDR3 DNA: TGTGCCAGCACTGCTACCCAGGGGAGGGGAGGGGCCAACGTCCTGACTTTC
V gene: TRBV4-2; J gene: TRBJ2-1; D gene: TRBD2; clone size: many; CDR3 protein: CASSLRLASYNEQFF; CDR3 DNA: TGTGCCAGCAGCCTTCGACTAGCCTCCTACAATGAGCAGTTCTTC
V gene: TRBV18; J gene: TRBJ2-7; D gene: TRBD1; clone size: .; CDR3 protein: CASSQWDRPYEQYF; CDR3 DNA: TGTGCCAGCTCACAGTGGGACAGACCCTACGAGCAGTACTTC
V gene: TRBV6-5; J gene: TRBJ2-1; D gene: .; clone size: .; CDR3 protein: CASSYSADEQFF; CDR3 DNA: TGTGCCAGCAGTTACTCCGCCGATGAGCAGTTCTTC
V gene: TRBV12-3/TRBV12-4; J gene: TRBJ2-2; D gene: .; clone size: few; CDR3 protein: CASSLGTASGELFF; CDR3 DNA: TGTGCCAGCAGCCTCGGGACGGCCTCCGGGGAGCTGTTTTTT
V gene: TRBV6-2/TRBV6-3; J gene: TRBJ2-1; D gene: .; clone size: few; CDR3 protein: CASSYVGAGSNEQFF; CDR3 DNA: TGTGCCAGCAGTTACGTGGGGGCCGGTTCCAATGAGCAGTTCTTC
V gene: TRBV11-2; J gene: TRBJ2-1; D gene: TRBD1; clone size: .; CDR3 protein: CASSSTGLNEQFF; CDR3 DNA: TGTGCCAGCAGCTCGACAGGGTTGAATGAGCAGTTCTTC
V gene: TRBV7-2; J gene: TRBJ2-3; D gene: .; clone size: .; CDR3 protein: CASSRGDGSDTQYF; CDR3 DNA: TGTGCCAGCAGCCGGGGCGACGGTTCAGATACGCAGTATTTT
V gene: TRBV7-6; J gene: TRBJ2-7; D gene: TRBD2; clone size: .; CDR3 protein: CASSTGTSGSNEQYF; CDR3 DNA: TGTGCCAGCAGCACCGGGACTAGCGGGAGCAACGAGCAGTACTTC
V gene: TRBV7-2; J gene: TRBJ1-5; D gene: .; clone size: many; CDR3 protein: CASSLVRAVNQPQHF; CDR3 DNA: TGTGCCAGCAGCTTAGTGCGGGCAGTTAATCAGCCCCAGCATTTT
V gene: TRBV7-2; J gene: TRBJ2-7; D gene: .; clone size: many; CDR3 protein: CASSLRNYEQYF; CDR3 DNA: TGTGCCAGCAGCCTAAGGAACTACGAGCAGTACTTC
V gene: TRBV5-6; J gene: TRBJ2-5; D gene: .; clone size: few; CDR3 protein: CASSLVQASVGETQYF; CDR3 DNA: TGTGCCAGCAGCTTGGTCCAAGCGAGCGTGGGGGAGACCCAGTACTTC
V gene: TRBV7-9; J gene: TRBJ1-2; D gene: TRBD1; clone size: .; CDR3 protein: CASSRGQGNGYTF; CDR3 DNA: TGTGCCAGCAGCCGGGGACAGGGGAATGGCTACACCTTC
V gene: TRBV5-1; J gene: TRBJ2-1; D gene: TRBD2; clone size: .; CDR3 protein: CASSLVAGLAGSEQFF; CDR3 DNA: TGCGCCAGCAGCTTGGTGGCGGGGCTAGCGGGGAGTGAGCAGTTCTTC
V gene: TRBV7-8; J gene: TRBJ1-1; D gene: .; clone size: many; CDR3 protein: CASSLPGLNTEAFF; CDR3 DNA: TGTGCCAGCAGCTTACCCGGGTTGAACACTGAAGCTTTCTTT
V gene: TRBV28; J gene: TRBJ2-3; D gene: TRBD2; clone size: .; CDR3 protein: CASSLGGRASDTQYF; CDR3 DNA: TGTGCCAGCAGTTTGGGCGGGAGGGCCTCCGATACGCAGTATTTT
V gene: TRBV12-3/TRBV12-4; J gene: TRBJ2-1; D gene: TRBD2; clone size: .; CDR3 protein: CASSPTGSGVNEQFF; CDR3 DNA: TGTGCCAGCAGTCCTACAGGTAGCGGGGTCAATGAGCAGTTCTTC
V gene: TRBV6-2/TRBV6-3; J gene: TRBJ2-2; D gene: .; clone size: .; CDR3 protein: CASFPGGWTGRFGELFF; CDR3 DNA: TGTGCCAGCTTCCCCGGGGGTTGGACAGGACGATTCGGGGAGCTGTTTTTT
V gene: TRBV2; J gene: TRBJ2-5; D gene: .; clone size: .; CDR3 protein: CASSGSGEKGTQYF; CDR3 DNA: TGTGCCAGCAGTGGATCAGGAGAAAAGGGGACCCAGTACTTC
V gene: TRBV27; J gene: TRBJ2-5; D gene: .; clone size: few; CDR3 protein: CASSLIRGGRAKETQYF; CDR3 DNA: TGTGCCAGCAGCCTCATACGAGGGGGTAGGGCCAAAGAGACCCAGTACTTC
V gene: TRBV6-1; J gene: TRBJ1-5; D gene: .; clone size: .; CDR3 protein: CASSEDGYRNQPPHF; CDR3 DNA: TGTGCCAGCAGTGAAGATGGGTATCGCAATCAGCCCCCGCATTTT
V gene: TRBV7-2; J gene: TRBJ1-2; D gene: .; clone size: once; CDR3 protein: CDSSLDTLRNYGYTF; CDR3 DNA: TGTGACAGCAGCTTAGATACGCTTAGAAACTATGGCTACACCTTC
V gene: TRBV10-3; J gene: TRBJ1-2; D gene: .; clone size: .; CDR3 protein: CAISGSPGANGYTF; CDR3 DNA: TGTGCCATCAGTGGTTCCCCAGGAGCAAATGGCTACACCTTC
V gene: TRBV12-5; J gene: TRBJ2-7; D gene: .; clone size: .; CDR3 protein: CASAETGVYSYEQYF; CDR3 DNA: TGTGCTAGTGCAGAAACAGGAGTTTATTCTTACGAGCAGTACTTC
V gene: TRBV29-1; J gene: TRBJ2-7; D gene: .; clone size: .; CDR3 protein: CSVVGPRPAEQYF; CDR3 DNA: TGCAGCGTTGTGGGTCCCAGACCGGCCGAGCAGTACTTC
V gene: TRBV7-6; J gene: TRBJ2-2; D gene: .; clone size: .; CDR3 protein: CASSLADYPAGELFF; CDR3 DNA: TGTGCTAGCAGCTTAGCCGACTACCCGGCCGGGGAGCTGTTTTTT
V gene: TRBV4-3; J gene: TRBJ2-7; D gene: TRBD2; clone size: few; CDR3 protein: CASSQEDWTGRLAGGPGNEQYF; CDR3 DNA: TGCGCCAGCAGCCAAGAGGATTGGACAGGGCGACTAGCGGGAGGGCCGGGGAACGAGCAGTACTTC
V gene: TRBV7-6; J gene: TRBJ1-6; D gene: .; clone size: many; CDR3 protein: CASSLDVSGAVGSPLHF; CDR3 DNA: TGTGCCAGCAGCTTAGATGTGTCGGGGGCAGTAGGTTCACCCCTCCACTTT
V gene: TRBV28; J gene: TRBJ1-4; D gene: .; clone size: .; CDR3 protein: CASTTAGGGIEKLFF; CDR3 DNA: TGTGCCAGCACCACCGCGGGGGGGGGGATCGAAAAACTGTTTTTT
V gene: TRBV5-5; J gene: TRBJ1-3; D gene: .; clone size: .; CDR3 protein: CASSLAPERGGNTIYF; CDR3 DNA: TGTGCCAGCAGCTTGGCCCCAGAACGAGGCGGAAACACCATATATTTT